This is a list of T cell receptor beta chains from one sample in a study of T cells in Graves' hyperthyroidism and ophthalmopathy. MiXCR, run by TCRdb on the multiplex PCR reads, gives a single entry per CDR3 protein. The sample records 650,000 to 700,000 distinct CDR3 sequences, 17% being singletons. Material for sequencing was blood. The receptors stem from a man aged 45 to 65 with Graves' hyperthyroidism. CDR3s include the opening cysteine and the closing phenylalanine or tryptophan. The D gene is left open where the match is weak. Clone size is stated in some rows and not others, as once, few, many or a class when expanded.

CDR3 DNA: TGTGCCTGGAGTGTAGGGCTAGCCAGCACAGATACGCAGTATTTT
CDR3 protein: CAWSVGLASTDTQYF
J gene: TRBJ2-3
V gene: TRBV30
D gene: -
clone size: -

CDR3 DNA: TGCAGTGTCCAGCCCGCAGACACTTACACAGATACGCAGTATTTT
CDR3 protein: CSVQPADTYTDTQYF
J gene: TRBJ2-3
V gene: TRBV20-1
D gene: -
clone size: -

CDR3 DNA: TGTGCCACCAGTGACGACTCTGGGGCCAACGTCCTGACTTTC
CDR3 protein: CATSDDSGANVLTF
J gene: TRBJ2-6
V gene: TRBV24-1
D gene: -
clone size: -

CDR3 DNA: TGTGCCAGTAGGCGGAACAATGAAAAACTGTTTTTT
CDR3 protein: CASRRNNEKLFF
J gene: TRBJ1-4
V gene: TRBV19
D gene: -
clone size: -

CDR3 DNA: TGTGCCAGCATTGGACCGGACGCATACACCGGGGAGCTGTTTTTT
CDR3 protein: CASIGPDAYTGELFF
J gene: TRBJ2-2
V gene: TRBV2
D gene: -
clone size: many

CDR3 DNA: TGTGCCAGCAGCTTCCCCGGGTCTGAAAAACTGTTTTTT
CDR3 protein: CASSFPGSEKLFF
J gene: TRBJ1-4
V gene: TRBV7-9
D gene: -
clone size: many

CDR3 DNA: TGTGCCAGCAGCCCCGGACAGCCCGGCGGGGAAAAACTGTTTTTT
CDR3 protein: CASSPGQPGGEKLFF
J gene: TRBJ1-4
V gene: TRBV7-2
D gene: -
clone size: -

CDR3 DNA: TGTGCCAGCAGCACCCGGGACAGCTCCTACGAGCAGTACTTC
CDR3 protein: CASSTRDSSYEQYF
J gene: TRBJ2-7
V gene: TRBV11-2
D gene: TRBD1
clone size: many

CDR3 DNA: TGTGCCAGCCAAACCGCGGCAACTAATGAAAAACTGTTTTTT
CDR3 protein: CASQTAATNEKLFF
J gene: TRBJ1-4
V gene: TRBV28
D gene: -
clone size: -

CDR3 DNA: TGCAGTGCTAGAGATGTGGGACTCACCACAGATACGCAGTATTTT
CDR3 protein: CSARDVGLTTDTQYF
J gene: TRBJ2-3
V gene: TRBV20-1
D gene: -
clone size: -

CDR3 DNA: TGTGCCACCAGCACGACGACCTCCTACAATGAGCAGTTCTTC
CDR3 protein: CATSTTTSYNEQFF
J gene: TRBJ2-1
V gene: TRBV15
D gene: -
clone size: many

CDR3 DNA: TGTGCCAGTTGGACAGGGGCCGATACGCAGTATTTT
CDR3 protein: CASWTGADTQYF
J gene: TRBJ2-3
V gene: TRBV27
D gene: TRBD1
clone size: few

CDR3 DNA: TGTGCCTGGAAACTAGCGGTACTCACAGATACGCAGTATTTT
CDR3 protein: CAWKLAVLTDTQYF
J gene: TRBJ2-3
V gene: TRBV30
D gene: TRBD2
clone size: few

CDR3 DNA: TGCAGTGCTAGAGATTGGCGGGAGACTCTCTTCGGCAAAAACATTCAGTACTTC
CDR3 protein: CSARDWRETLFGKNIQYF
J gene: TRBJ2-4
V gene: TRBV20-1
D gene: TRBD2
clone size: many

CDR3 DNA: TGCGCCAGCAGTGTAGACAGGGGGGTCGCCTACGAGCAGTACTTC
CDR3 protein: CASSVDRGVAYEQYF
J gene: TRBJ2-7
V gene: TRBV10-2
D gene: TRBD1
clone size: many

CDR3 DNA: TGTGCCACCAGTGATACCGGACAGGGGAACACTGAAGCTTTCTTT
CDR3 protein: CATSDTGQGNTEAFF
J gene: TRBJ1-1
V gene: TRBV24-1
D gene: TRBD1
clone size: many

CDR3 DNA: TGTGCCAGCAGCTTAGTTAGGACACTTCCCGAAGCTTTCTTT
CDR3 protein: CASSLVRTLPEAFF
J gene: TRBJ1-1
V gene: TRBV7-9
D gene: -
clone size: -

CDR3 DNA: TGTGCCAGCAGTGCAGGAAACAGGGGGACTGAAGCTTTCTTT
CDR3 protein: CASSAGNRGTEAFF
J gene: TRBJ1-1
V gene: TRBV9
D gene: TRBD1
clone size: many

CDR3 DNA: TGTGCCAGCAGCTTAGAAGGGACTCTACCAAATGAGCAGTTCTTC
CDR3 protein: CASSLEGTLPNEQFF
J gene: TRBJ2-1
V gene: TRBV7-2
D gene: -
clone size: many

CDR3 DNA: TGTGCCATACCGACAGACGAATCTAGCACAGATACGCAGTATTTT
CDR3 protein: CAIPTDESSTDTQYF
J gene: TRBJ2-3
V gene: TRBV7-9
D gene: -
clone size: few

CDR3 DNA: TGTGCCAGCAGCTTAGGGGCTGGCTACCAAGAGACCCAGTACTTC
CDR3 protein: CASSLGAGYQETQYF
J gene: TRBJ2-5
V gene: TRBV7-8
D gene: -
clone size: few

CDR3 DNA: TGCGCCAGCAAGGACAGGGAATCCTACGAGCAGTACTTC
CDR3 protein: CASKDRESYEQYF
J gene: TRBJ2-7
V gene: TRBV10-2
D gene: TRBD1
clone size: many

CDR3 DNA: TGTGCCAGCAGTTCACCCGCGACGGCTAGCTCCTACAATGAGCAGTTCTTC
CDR3 protein: CASSSPATASSYNEQFF
J gene: TRBJ2-1
V gene: TRBV28
D gene: -
clone size: many

CDR3 DNA: TGTGCCAGCAGTTTGAGCGGGAGGGGAGATACGCAGTATTTT
CDR3 protein: CASSLSGRGDTQYF
J gene: TRBJ2-3
V gene: TRBV28
D gene: TRBD2
clone size: many

CDR3 DNA: TGTGCCAGCAGTTTCCAACGGGATACGCAGTATTTT
CDR3 protein: CASSFQRDTQYF
J gene: TRBJ2-3
V gene: TRBV12-3/TRBV12-4
D gene: -
clone size: many

CDR3 DNA: TGTGCCAGCAGCTTAGTGGTTTTAGGGCTGAAGCCCCAGCATTTT
CDR3 protein: CASSLVVLGLKPQHF
J gene: TRBJ1-5
V gene: TRBV11-3
D gene: -
clone size: -

CDR3 DNA: TGCAGCGTTGTATTCTCCGATCGACGGAGCCAAGAGACCCAGTACTTC
CDR3 protein: CSVVFSDRRSQETQYF
J gene: TRBJ2-5
V gene: TRBV29-1
D gene: -
clone size: -

CDR3 DNA: TGTGCCAGCAGTTACAGGACTAGCGGGCACTTGTACCAAGAGACCCAGTACTTC
CDR3 protein: CASSYRTSGHLYQETQYF
J gene: TRBJ2-5
V gene: TRBV6-5
D gene: TRBD2
clone size: many

CDR3 DNA: TGCGCCAGCAGCCAAGACAGGGGGCAACAGCCCCAGCATTTT
CDR3 protein: CASSQDRGQQPQHF
J gene: TRBJ1-5
V gene: TRBV4-3
D gene: TRBD1
clone size: few

CDR3 DNA: TGCGCCAGCAGCCAAGACGATACTAGCGGGAGGGCCGCAGATACGCAGTATTTT
CDR3 protein: CASSQDDTSGRAADTQYF
J gene: TRBJ2-3
V gene: TRBV4-3
D gene: TRBD2
clone size: once

CDR3 DNA: TGTGCCAGCTGCCTGACGGGAAACACCATATATTTT
CDR3 protein: CASCLTGNTIYF
J gene: TRBJ1-3
V gene: TRBV3-1
D gene: -
clone size: few

CDR3 DNA: TGCAGCGTATGGACAGGGGGCCTGGAGACCCAGTACTTC
CDR3 protein: CSVWTGGLETQYF
J gene: TRBJ2-5
V gene: TRBV29-1
D gene: TRBD1
clone size: few

CDR3 DNA: TGTGCCAGCAGTGCCCGGGACAGCCTCTATGGCTACACCTTC
CDR3 protein: CASSARDSLYGYTF
J gene: TRBJ1-2
V gene: TRBV2
D gene: TRBD1
clone size: many

CDR3 DNA: TGTGCCAGCTCACCACCTCGAGCGGGAGGGGTCACAGATACGCAGTATTTT
CDR3 protein: CASSPPRAGGVTDTQYF
J gene: TRBJ2-3
V gene: TRBV18
D gene: TRBD2
clone size: many

CDR3 DNA: TGTGCCTGGGAGGGGGGAGAAAAACTGTTTTTT
CDR3 protein: CAWEGGEKLFF
J gene: TRBJ1-4
V gene: TRBV30
D gene: -
clone size: few

CDR3 DNA: TGTGCCAGCAGCCCCCCTAGTGCCGATACGCAGTATTTT
CDR3 protein: CASSPPSADTQYF
J gene: TRBJ2-3
V gene: TRBV7-9
D gene: -
clone size: many

CDR3 DNA: TGTGCCAGCAGCTTATCTGGGACAGGCCGGAGGGAGCAGTACTTC
CDR3 protein: CASSLSGTGRREQYF
J gene: TRBJ2-7
V gene: TRBV7-9
D gene: TRBD1
clone size: -

CDR3 DNA: TGTGCCAGCAGTCGGGGGGGGGGACGACAGCCCCAGCATTTT
CDR3 protein: CASSRGGGRQPQHF
J gene: TRBJ1-5
V gene: TRBV12-3/TRBV12-4
D gene: -
clone size: many

CDR3 DNA: TGTGCCAGCAGTTTACTCGGGCCTGTTGCCGGGGAGCTGTTTTTT
CDR3 protein: CASSLLGPVAGELFF
J gene: TRBJ2-2
V gene: TRBV28
D gene: -
clone size: -

CDR3 DNA: TGTGCCAGCTCAGGCGGGCCCTCGGACTATGGCTACACCTTC
CDR3 protein: CASSGGPSDYGYTF
J gene: TRBJ1-2
V gene: TRBV18
D gene: -
clone size: few

CDR3 DNA: TGTGCCAGCAGTAGTGTTAGGTACAATGAGCAGTTCTTC
CDR3 protein: CASSSVRYNEQFF
J gene: TRBJ2-1
V gene: TRBV28
D gene: -
clone size: many

CDR3 DNA: TGCAGCGCTGAGATCGTGGGGTACCGCGAAGAGACCCAGTACTTC
CDR3 protein: CSAEIVGYREETQYF
J gene: TRBJ2-5
V gene: TRBV29-1
D gene: -
clone size: many

CDR3 DNA: TGTGCCACCGGGGGGGACAGGCCTTCCTACGAGCAGTACTTC
CDR3 protein: CATGGDRPSYEQYF
J gene: TRBJ2-7
V gene: TRBV2
D gene: -
clone size: -

CDR3 DNA: TGTGCCAGCACTACACAGGGGATCACTGAAGCTTTCTTT
CDR3 protein: CASTTQGITEAFF
J gene: TRBJ1-1
V gene: TRBV6-2/TRBV6-3
D gene: TRBD1
clone size: -

CDR3 DNA: TGCGCCAGCAGTGAGTACCGGGACGGAGACTACGAGCAGTGCTTC
CDR3 protein: CASSEYRDGDYEQCF
J gene: TRBJ2-7
V gene: TRBV10-1
D gene: -
clone size: -